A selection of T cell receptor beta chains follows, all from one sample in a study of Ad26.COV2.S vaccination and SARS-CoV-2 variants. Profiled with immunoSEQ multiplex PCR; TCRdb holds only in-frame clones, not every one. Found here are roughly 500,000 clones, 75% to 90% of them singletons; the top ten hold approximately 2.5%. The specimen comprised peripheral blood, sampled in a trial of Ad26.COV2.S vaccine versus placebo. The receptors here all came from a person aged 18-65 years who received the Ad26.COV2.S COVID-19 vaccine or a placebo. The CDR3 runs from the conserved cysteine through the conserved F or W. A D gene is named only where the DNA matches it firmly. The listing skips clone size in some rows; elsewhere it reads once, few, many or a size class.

DNA: TGTGCCAGCAGCGTGAGTTGGATGGGGGCAGAGACCCAGTACTTC; CDR3: CASSVSWMGAETQYF; J: TRBJ2-5; V: TRBV7-8; size: -; D: -
DNA: TGTGCTAGTGGTTTGGGAGGCGGGGGCCCCGGGGGAACCGGGGAGCTGTTTTTT; CDR3: CASGLGGGGPGGTGELFF; J: TRBJ2-2; V: TRBV12-5; size: -; D: -
DNA: TGTGCCAGCAGCTATGGCCGGCAAAGGGGCTACACCTTC; CDR3: CASSYGRQRGYTF; J: TRBJ1-2; V: TRBV7-2; size: -; D: -
DNA: TGCAGTGCTAGTCGAGGGGGGGGAGGAGGCAATCAGCCCCAGCATTTT; CDR3: CSASRGGGGGNQPQHF; J: TRBJ1-5; V: TRBV20-1; size: -; D: -
DNA: TGTGCCACATGGGACAGGGGGGCCGGGGCCAACGTCCTGACTTTC; CDR3: CATWDRGAGANVLTF; J: TRBJ2-6; V: TRBV19; size: -; D: TRBD1
DNA: TGCGCCAGCGGGGGACAACCTGGGGCCAACGTCCTGACTTTC; CDR3: CASGGQPGANVLTF; J: TRBJ2-6; V: TRBV5-1; size: -; D: -
DNA: TGTGCCAGCAGCTCCCAGGACAGCTACAATGAGCAGTTCTTC; CDR3: CASSSQDSYNEQFF; J: TRBJ2-1; V: TRBV13; size: -; D: -
DNA: TGTGCCAGCAGCGTAAGGGGGGGTCAGCAAGAGACCCAGTACTTC; CDR3: CASSVRGGQQETQYF; J: TRBJ2-5; V: TRBV9; size: -; D: -
DNA: TGTGCCAGTAGTACGCCAGGAAATCAGCCCCAGCATTTT; CDR3: CASSTPGNQPQHF; J: TRBJ1-5; V: TRBV19; size: -; D: -
DNA: TGTGCCTGGCAAACCCCCAGTCGAGGACTAGCGGGAGTGAGCACCGGGGAGCTGTTTTTT; CDR3: CAWQTPSRGLAGVSTGELFF; J: TRBJ2-2; V: TRBV30; size: -; D: TRBD2
DNA: TGTGCCAGCAGTGAACTTGGAAAACTGTTTTTT; CDR3: CASSELGKLFF; J: TRBJ1-4; V: TRBV2; size: -; D: -
DNA: TGCGCCAGCAGCCAAGATCACGGTGGGGAAGCCAAAAACATTCAGTACTTC; CDR3: CASSQDHGGEAKNIQYF; J: TRBJ2-4; V: TRBV4-1; size: once; D: -
DNA: TGTGCCACCAAAGGGGGGGTCTACAATGAGCAGTTCTTC; CDR3: CATKGGVYNEQFF; J: TRBJ2-1; V: TRBV24-1; size: -; D: -
DNA: TGTGCCAGCAGCCAAGAAGGGACAGAAAACAATGAGCAGTTCTTC; CDR3: CASSQEGTENNEQFF; J: TRBJ2-1; V: TRBV4-2; size: -; D: TRBD1
DNA: TGCGCCAGCAGCTCCCACAGGGAATTCACAGATACGCAGTATTTT; CDR3: CASSSHREFTDTQYF; J: TRBJ2-3; V: TRBV5-1; size: -; D: -
DNA: TGTGCCAGCAGTGATTTGCGGACCACAGATACGCAGTATTTT; CDR3: CASSDLRTTDTQYF; J: TRBJ2-3; V: TRBV2; size: once; D: -
DNA: TGTGCCAGCAGCTTCCAGGGGGTGACTAATGAAAAACTGTTTTTT; CDR3: CASSFQGVTNEKLFF; J: TRBJ1-4; V: TRBV5-6; size: -; D: TRBD1
DNA: TGTGCCATAAGGGACAGGGGCACAGATACGCAGTATTTT; CDR3: CAIRDRGTDTQYF; J: TRBJ2-3; V: TRBV27; size: -; D: TRBD1
DNA: TGTGCCAGCATCTTACTAGCGGGAGGATACAATGAGCAGTTCTTC; CDR3: CASILLAGGYNEQFF; J: TRBJ2-1; V: TRBV2; size: once; D: TRBD2
DNA: TGTGCCAGCTCACCAGGCCGGAGCACTAACTATGGCTACACCTTC; CDR3: CASSPGRSTNYGYTF; J: TRBJ1-2; V: TRBV18; size: -; D: -
DNA: TGTGCCAGCAGTTATGGGACAGGGGGCAGGGAGACCCAGTACTTC; CDR3: CASSYGTGGRETQYF; J: TRBJ2-5; V: TRBV6-5; size: -; D: TRBD1
DNA: TGTGCCAGCAGTTTGGACGGGTGGACTGAAGCTTTCTTT; CDR3: CASSLDGWTEAFF; J: TRBJ1-1; V: TRBV6-6; size: -; D: -
DNA: TGCGCCAGCAGCCCCGGGACAGATAGCAATCAGCCCCAGCATTTT; CDR3: CASSPGTDSNQPQHF; J: TRBJ1-5; V: TRBV5-1; size: -; D: TRBD1
DNA: TGTGCCAGCAGCTTCATTATGAACACTGAAGCTTTCTTT; CDR3: CASSFIMNTEAFF; J: TRBJ1-1; V: TRBV11-3; size: -; D: -
DNA: TGTGCCAGCAGTGACTCCGGCGGTGGGGCCAATGAGCAGTTCTTC; CDR3: CASSDSGGGANEQFF; J: TRBJ2-1; V: TRBV6-4; size: few; D: -
DNA: TGCGCCAGCAGTGAGAGTGGTAGCAATCAGCCCCAGCATTTT; CDR3: CASSESGSNQPQHF; J: TRBJ1-5; V: TRBV10-2; size: -; D: -
DNA: TGTGCCAGCAGCTTAGTGGGTTCAAACGGGGCTGAAGCTTTCTTT; CDR3: CASSLVGSNGAEAFF; J: TRBJ1-1; V: TRBV11-2; size: -; D: -
DNA: TGTGCCAGCAGTTACCTTCTGACAGTGAGTTATGGCTACACCTTC; CDR3: CASSYLLTVSYGYTF; J: TRBJ1-2; V: TRBV6-2/TRBV6-3; size: -; D: -
DNA: TGTGCCAGTAGTATAGGGTCCCGAAAAAGCAATCAGCCCCAGCATTTT; CDR3: CASSIGSRKSNQPQHF; J: TRBJ1-5; V: TRBV19; size: -; D: -
DNA: TGTGCCAGCTCACCGGCAATCGGGGAGACCCAGTACTTC; CDR3: CASSPAIGETQYF; J: TRBJ2-5; V: TRBV18; size: -; D: -
DNA: TGTGCCAGCAGCCAATGGGGGCCGGGACAGGGGATAACAGATACGCAGTATTTT; CDR3: CASSQWGPGQGITDTQYF; J: TRBJ2-3; V: TRBV3-1/TRBV3-2; size: -; D: TRBD1
DNA: TGCGCCAGCAGCGCAGGGGCGGTAGATACGCAGTATTTT; CDR3: CASSAGAVDTQYF; J: TRBJ2-3; V: TRBV5-1; size: -; D: -
DNA: TGCGCCAGCAGCTTGAGGGCGGGAGGAAATGAGCAGTTCTTC; CDR3: CASSLRAGGNEQFF; J: TRBJ2-1; V: TRBV5-1; size: -; D: TRBD2
DNA: TGTGCCAGCAGCCAAGATATCAGGGGGGACACTGAAGCTTTCTTT; CDR3: CASSQDIRGDTEAFF; J: TRBJ1-1; V: TRBV4-2; size: -; D: TRBD1
DNA: TGTGCCAGCAGCGGGGGGGCTTGGGAGACCCAGTACTTC; CDR3: CASSGGAWETQYF; J: TRBJ2-5; V: TRBV9; size: -; D: -
DNA: TGTGCCAGCAGCCAAGTGATGGCGGGCAGGACCCTTCTCTTC; CDR3: CASSQVMAGRTLLF; J: TRBJ1-2; V: TRBV3-1/TRBV3-2; size: many; D: -
DNA: TGCGCCAGCAGCCAAGATGTCGCGGCGTGGCAGCCCCAGCATTTT; CDR3: CASSQDVAAWQPQHF; J: TRBJ1-5; V: TRBV4-3; size: -; D: -
DNA: TGTGCCAGCAGCTTATCTGGGGGCAATCAGCCCCAGCATTTT; CDR3: CASSLSGGNQPQHF; J: TRBJ1-5; V: TRBV11-2; size: -; D: -
DNA: TGTGCCAGCTCACCTCCCGGAGGGGACAGGGCGGGGACCCAGTACTTC; CDR3: CASSPPGGDRAGTQYF; J: TRBJ2-5; V: TRBV18; size: -; D: TRBD1
DNA: TGTGCCAGCAGTCTCGGGACTAGCGGGGAAGAGACCCAGTACTTC; CDR3: CASSLGTSGEETQYF; J: TRBJ2-5; V: TRBV2; size: once; D: TRBD2
DNA: TGTGCCAGCAGCTTCGGGCAGGTTACGGCCCCTGAAGCTTTCTTT; CDR3: CASSFGQVTAPEAFF; J: TRBJ1-1; V: TRBV5-6; size: -; D: -
DNA: TGTGCCAGTAGTATGGGACAGTACAGCTCCTACAATGAGCAGTTCTTC; CDR3: CASSMGQYSSYNEQFF; J: TRBJ2-1; V: TRBV19; size: -; D: TRBD1
DNA: TGTGCCAGCAGCTTAATTAGTACGGGGGGGACAGATACGCAGTATTTT; CDR3: CASSLISTGGTDTQYF; J: TRBJ2-3; V: TRBV7-3; size: -; D: TRBD2
DNA: TGTGCCAGCAGCCGGAACAGAGGGATTGGAAACACCATATATTTT; CDR3: CASSRNRGIGNTIYF; J: TRBJ1-3; V: TRBV14; size: once; D: -
DNA: TGCGCCAGCAGCTTTGGGTACAGGGTGGACTATGGCTACACCTTC; CDR3: CASSFGYRVDYGYTF; J: TRBJ1-2; V: TRBV5-1; size: -; D: -
DNA: TGTGCCAGCAGCTTCGAACAGGGGGCAAGCCTCCATGGCTACACCTTC; CDR3: CASSFEQGASLHGYTF; J: TRBJ1-2; V: TRBV28; size: -; D: TRBD1
DNA: TGTGCCAGCAGCTTAGAAATCGTAGTAACCGGGGAGCTGTTTTTT; CDR3: CASSLEIVVTGELFF; J: TRBJ2-2; V: TRBV11-3; size: -; D: -
DNA: TGTGCCAGCAGCACGGGACAGGGGTCCTACGAGCAGTACTTC; CDR3: CASSTGQGSYEQYF; J: TRBJ2-7; V: TRBV9; size: -; D: TRBD1
DNA: TGTGCCAGTAGCACCAGATGGGATTACCAGCCCCAGCATTTT; CDR3: CASSTRWDYQPQHF; J: TRBJ1-5; V: TRBV19; size: -; D: -
DNA: TGCGCCAGCAGCCCCCTGGGCAGGGCGCAAGAGACCCAGTACTTC; CDR3: CASSPLGRAQETQYF; J: TRBJ2-5; V: TRBV5-1; size: -; D: -
DNA: TGTGCCAGGGCCCGCCGGGGGGCTATCTCCTACGAGCAGTACTTC; CDR3: CARARRGAISYEQYF; J: TRBJ2-7; V: TRBV2; size: -; D: -